This T cell receptor (beta chain) was identified in a study of cytomegalovirus exposure and HLA in healthy donors. Overall study context: Later analysis reported that the approximately 130 validation repertoires shared the platform of the 500 to 850 first-cohort repertoires. General observations from the study: The listing of roughly 160 TCR beta chains classed them as cytomegalovirus-associated.

In the case of this clone: The antigen is undetermined.

Separation from the roughly 690-subject first cohort characterized the roughly 120-subject validation cohort, to which the donors belonged. Method: immunoSEQ multiplex PCR; TCRdb's copy keeps in-frame clones and lacks some. The sample lists 59,000 or so clones, nearly 90% occurring once. Input material: PBMCs. The source of this sequence is a woman under 30 in good health and CMV-seronegative.

In nucleotides, the CDR3 is TGTGCCAGTAGTTGGGCCAGCACAGATACGCAGTATTTT. The encoded protein is CASSWASTDTQYF. The chain combines TRBV19 with TRBJ2-3, with D uncertain. This CDR3 spans 13 amino acids. V gave up 5 bases and J gave up 0 bases, with 6 bases separating them. Looked up from germline, CDR1 is LNHDA and CDR2 is SQIVND (reference sequence).